This T cell receptor beta chain was captured by sequencing in a study of CD8 T cells in Susac syndrome. Trimming took off 7 bases at V and 5 bases at J, with 14 bases between the two ends. The CDR3 runs 13 residues. A quantity of about 0.45 to 1 ug RNA underwent reverse transcription using random hexamers. TCRdb called the immunoSEQ multiplex PCR reads again in MiXCR, with one record for every CDR3 protein. The sample holds approximately 200,000 distinct CDR3 sequences, about 94% seen once. Both CD4+ and CD8+ T cells were negatively isolated, and TEMRA cells underwent FACS enrichment. The clonotype originates from a human donor with multiple sclerosis. The chain links TRBV12-3 or TRBV12-4 to TRBJ2-5, with D perhaps given as TRBD1 or TRBD2 (6 bases each). Sequencing was done on a sample of CD4+ T cells from PBMCs. CDR3 sequence reads: CASNSWRGETQYF. The CDR3 bases are TGTGCCAGCAACTCCTGGAGGGGGGAGACCCAGTACTTC.